The sequence of this T cell receptor (beta chain) was determined in a study of blood T cell repertoires in COVID-19. Study-level background: Samples taken during acute and convalescent COVID-19 were collected in the United States, Italy and Spain.

Clones were sequenced by immunoSEQ multiplex PCR, and TCRdb holds only the in-frame ones, with some missing. The sample yields about 330,000 clones, approximately 88% seen once. The length of the CDR3 is 19 residues. Trimming removed 3 bases from V and 3 bases from J; junction bases left unmatched: 15. Germline values: CDR1 MDHEN, CDR2 SYDVKM. Sequenced input: PBMCs or T cells enriched from blood (not recorded which). The rearrangement joins TRBV28 to TRBJ1-4, with 8 bases matching TRBD1. This receptor was identified in a man aged 30 to 45 who had recovered from COVID-19. The CDR3 region is CASSLPRDRSSGANEKLFF. The CDR3 DNA follows: TGTGCCAGCAGTTTGCCCCGGGACAGGAGTTCAGGAGCTAATGAAAAACTGTTTTTT.